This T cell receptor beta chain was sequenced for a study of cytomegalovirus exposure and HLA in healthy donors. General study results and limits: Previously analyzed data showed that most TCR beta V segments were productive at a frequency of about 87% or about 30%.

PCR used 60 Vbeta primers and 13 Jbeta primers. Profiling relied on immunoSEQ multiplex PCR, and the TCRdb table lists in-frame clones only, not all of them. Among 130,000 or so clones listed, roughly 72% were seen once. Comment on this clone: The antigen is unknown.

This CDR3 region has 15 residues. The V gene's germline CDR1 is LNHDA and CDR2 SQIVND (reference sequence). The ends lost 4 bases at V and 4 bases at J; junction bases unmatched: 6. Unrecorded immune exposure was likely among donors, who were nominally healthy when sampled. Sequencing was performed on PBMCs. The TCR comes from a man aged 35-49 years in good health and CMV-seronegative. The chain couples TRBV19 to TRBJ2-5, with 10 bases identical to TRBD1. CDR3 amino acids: CASSTGTGERETQYF. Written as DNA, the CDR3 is TGTGCCAGTAGTACCGGGACAGGGGAGAGAGAGACCCAGTACTTC.